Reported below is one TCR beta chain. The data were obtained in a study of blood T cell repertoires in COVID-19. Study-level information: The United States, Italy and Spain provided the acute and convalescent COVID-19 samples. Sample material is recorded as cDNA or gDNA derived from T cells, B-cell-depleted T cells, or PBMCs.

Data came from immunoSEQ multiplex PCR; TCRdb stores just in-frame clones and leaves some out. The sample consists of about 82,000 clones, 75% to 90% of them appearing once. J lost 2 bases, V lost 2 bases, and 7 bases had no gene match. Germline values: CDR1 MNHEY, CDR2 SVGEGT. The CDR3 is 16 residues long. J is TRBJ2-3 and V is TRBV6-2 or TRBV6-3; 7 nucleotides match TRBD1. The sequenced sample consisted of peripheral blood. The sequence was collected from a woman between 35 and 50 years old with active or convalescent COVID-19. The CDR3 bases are TGTGCCAGCAGTTACGGAGACAGGGACATCACAGATACGCAGTATTTT. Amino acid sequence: CASSYGDRDITDTQYF.